This T cell receptor (beta chain) derives from a study of cytomegalovirus exposure and HLA in healthy donors. Findings of the study overall: Cytomegalovirus-associated TCR beta chains were listed, numbering approximately 150.

Worth noting for this clone: Its target is unknown.

Clones were sequenced by immunoSEQ multiplex PCR, and TCRdb holds only the in-frame ones, with some missing. The table lists 150,000 or so clones, about 86% of them singletons. The junction had 6 bases not matched to a gene; V was cut back by 5 bases and J by 4 bases. The germline gives CDR1 MDHEN, CDR2 SYDVKM. The CDR3 runs 15 residues. The chain has TRBV28 and TRBJ2-3; 10 nucleotides line up with TRBD2. The sample taken for sequencing was PBMCs. The clonotype comes from a human donor in good health. The CDR3: CASSPLAGVADTQYF. The CDR3 nucleotides are TGTGCCAGCAGTCCTCTAGCGGGAGTCGCAGATACGCAGTATTTT.